This TCR beta chain was obtained from a study of blood T cell repertoires in COVID-19. The method was immunoSEQ multiplex PCR; TCRdb's version includes in-frame clones alone and lacks a portion of them. This table holds 190,000 or so clones, just under 90% found once. This CDR3 contains 10 residues. Germline CDR1 is LNHNV and CDR2 is YYDKDF (reference sequence). V lost 8 bases and J 9 bases, leaving 8 bases between the germline ends. V is TRBV15 and J is TRBJ2-1, with a tentative D call TRBD2 (5 bases). Sequenced sample: peripheral blood. This receptor was obtained from a woman aged 18-29 years who had recovered from COVID-19. CDR3 nucleotide sequence: TGTGCCACCGGAGAGGGTGAGCAGTTCTTC. Amino acids: CATGEGEQFF.